The 21 T cell receptor beta chains below come from one sample, sequenced in a study of T cell responses to AZD1222 COVID-19 vaccine. Profiled with immunoSEQ multiplex PCR; TCRdb holds only in-frame clones, not every one. The sample records 95,000 to 150,000 clones, roughly 91% being singletons. The specimen comprised peripheral blood, sampled 28 days after the second AZD1222 dose. The receptors come from an adult who received the AZD1222 COVID-19 vaccine.

This sequence joins TRBV7-9 and TRBJ2-3; 8 nucleotides line up with TRBD2. The CDR3 covers 15 residues. V was clipped by 2 bases and J by 5 bases; unmatched bases: 6. The germline CDR1 and CDR2 sequences are SEHNR and FQNEAQ (reference sequence). This chain's CDR3 is CASSLRGGSVDTQYF. The CDR3 DNA is TGTGCCAGCAGCTTACGCGGGGGGTCAGTAGATACGCAGTATTTT.

The rearrangement links TRBV7-9 to TRBJ2-7; 11 nucleotides line up with TRBD1. Trimming removed 3 bases from V and 5 bases from J; junction bases left unmatched: 9. The CDR3 has 16 residues. Germline V gene data show CDR1 as SEHNR and CDR2 as FQNEAQ (reference sequence). The CDR3 DNA is TGTGCCAGCAGCTTGGGCGAAGGGGACAGGGGGGACGAGCAGTACTTC. Translating it yields CASSLGEGDRGDEQYF.

The chain links TRBV18 to TRBJ2-2; TRBD2 matches at 9 bases. Germline V gene sequence: CDR1 KGHSH, CDR2 LQKENI. The CDR3 consists of 16 residues. J lost 2 bases, V lost 3 bases, and 4 bases had no gene match. CDR3 nucleotide sequence: TGTGCCAGCTCACCGCGGGGGGGCGTAAACACCGGGGAGCTGTTTTTT. Its translation is CASSPRGGVNTGELFF.

This chain joins TRBV10-3 and TRBJ2-2, with TRBD2 identical over 8 bases. The junction had 6 bases not matched to a gene; V was cut back by 0 bases and J by 6 bases. The length of the CDR3 is 16 residues. CDR1 ENHRY and CDR2 SYGVKD come from the germline V gene. The CDR3 here is CAISESAGEGPGELFF. The CDR3 DNA reads TGTGCCATCAGTGAGTCAGCGGGAGAAGGTCCCGGGGAGCTGTTTTTT.

This chain connects TRBV7-2 to TRBJ2-1; D is ambiguous. Trimming stripped 6 bases from V and 12 bases from J, with 21 bases between. Germline CDR1 is SGHTA and CDR2 is FQGNSA. The CDR3 consists of 14 residues. The CDR3 protein is CASRPNPTLSGQFF. The CDR3 region has the DNA TGTGCCAGCAGACCAAACCCTACGCTGTCAGGGCAGTTCTTC.

The gene calls are TRBV30 and TRBJ1-3; D possibly corresponds to TRBD1 (6 bases). Trimming removed 0 bases from V and 0 bases from J, with 15 bases in between. The CDR3 is 17 amino acids. From germline, CDR1 is GTSNPN and CDR2 SVGIG (reference sequence). CDR3 nucleotide sequence: TGTGCCTGGAGTGTACTCGAGGGGGGGACCTCTGGAAACACCATATATTTT. It yields the protein CAWSVLEGGTSGNTIYF.

The chain employs TRBV2 and TRBJ1-1; D is perhaps TRBD1 (5 bases). Germline CDR1 reads SNHLY; CDR2 reads FYNNEI. There are 14 residues in the CDR3. V lost 8 bases and J lost 6, with 19 bases in between. CDR3 nucleotides: TGTGCCAGCGCTTGGGACCGGGCGACCCCTGAAGCTTTCTTT. Residues: CASAWDRATPEAFF.

The chain employs TRBV19 and TRBJ1-1; TRBD1 agrees at 9 bases. Trimming cost V 3 bases and J 1 base; bases outside gene matches: 6. This CDR3 region has 16 residues. Germline V gene sequence: CDR1 LNHDA, CDR2 SQIVND (reference sequence). This chain's CDR3 is CASSILRGQGNTEAFF. CDR3 sequence (DNA): TGTGCCAGTAGTATCTTAAGGGGACAGGGGAACACTGAAGCTTTCTTT.

This chain uses TRBV6-2 or TRBV6-3 with TRBJ1-2; unclear D gene. Germline V lookup: CDR1 MNHEY, CDR2 SVGEGT. The CDR3 covers 13 residues. V was clipped by 5 bases and J by 4 bases, with 11 bases between them. The CDR3 reads CASSPATPYGYTF. The CDR3 nucleotides read TGTGCCAGCAGTCCGGCGACCCCCTATGGCTACACCTTC.

The table lists this clone with a count of one. The V gene is TRBV18, the J gene TRBJ2-2; D not resolved. The V and J ends lost 1 base and 1 base respectively, with 13 bases between them. In germline, CDR1 is KGHSH, CDR2 LQKENI. This CDR3 has 17 amino acids. The CDR3 DNA follows: TGTGCCAGCTCACCACAAACCACAGCGATGAACACCGGGGAGCTGTTTTTT. It codes for CASSPQTTAMNTGELFF.

This chain links TRBV6-6 with TRBJ1-1; no firm D call. The V gene's germline CDR1 is MNHNY and CDR2 SVGAGI (reference sequence). The CDR3 totals 12 residues. Between the trimmed V and J ends, which lost 2 bases and 3 bases, there was a span of 4 bases. DNA of the CDR3: TGTGCCAGCAGTTACCTTGACACTGAAGCTTTCTTT. Translating it yields CASSYLDTEAFF.

The chain couples TRBV5-6 to TRBJ1-1; possible D gene TRBD1, 5 bases. The V gene's germline CDR1 is SGHDT and CDR2 YYEEEE. The V end lost 3 bases, the J end lost 1 base, and 13 bases lay between the germline ends. The CDR3 length is 15 residues. The CDR3 is CASSSGTVGNTEAFF. The CDR3 nucleotides read TGTGCCAGCAGCTCCGGGACGGTGGGGAACACTGAAGCTTTCTTT.

The V gene is TRBV10-3, the J gene TRBJ2-3; 7 nucleotides match TRBD2. The germline V gene has CDR1 ENHRY and CDR2 SYGVKD. The CDR3 is made up of 13 amino acids. The V gene end was trimmed by 9 bases and the J gene end by 2 bases; junction bases not matched to a gene: 5. The CDR3 sequence: CAIYGGTTDTQYF. As DNA, the CDR3 is TGTGCCATATACGGGGGGACCACAGATACGCAGTATTTT.

The chain couples TRBV7-8 to TRBJ1-2; D remains ambiguous. CDR1 SGHVS and CDR2 FQNEAQ come from the germline V gene. V lost 6 bases, J lost 8 bases, and 16 bases lay in between. CDR3 length: 13 residues. The CDR3 DNA reads as TGTGCCAGCAGACCTGGACCTAAGGACGGCTACACCTTC. Translation: CASRPGPKDGYTF.

With regard to this clone: The DNA is left out, because the CDR3 cannot be placed on it with certainty; the CDR3 is given as TCRdb lists it. The genes are TRBV12-3 or TRBV12-4 and TRBJ2-5; TRBD2 reflects the table's D call only, with no check against the DNA. Inclusive of both ends, the CDR3 amounts to 12 amino acids. CDR3 in amino acids: CASSSSTRRAYF.

The chain combines TRBV27 with TRBJ1-2; TRBD1 matches 10 bases. This CDR3 spans 16 amino acids. Trimming removed 11 bases from V and 2 bases from J; junction bases left unmatched: 14. Germline V CDR1 and CDR2: MNHEY, SMNVEV (reference sequence). CDR3 residues: CAGLSIWDRGNYGYTF. The DNA for the CDR3 is TGTGCCGGCCTATCCATCTGGGACAGGGGAAACTATGGCTACACCTTC.

The chain is built from TRBV5-4 and TRBJ2-1; D not certain. CDR1 is SGHNT, CDR2 YYREEE, per germline (reference sequence). The CDR3 contains 13 residues. The V and J ends lost 4 bases and 1 base respectively, with 6 bases between them. CDR3 bases: TGTGCCAGCAGCCGGCCTTCCTACAATGAGCAGTTCTTC. This gives the protein CASSRPSYNEQFF. Complete variable domain (other parts from reference TRBV5-4 and TRBJ2-1): ETGVTQSPTHLIKTRGQQVTLRCSSQSGHNTVSWYQQALGQGPQFIFQYYREEENGRGNFPPRFSGLQFPNYSSELNVNALELDDSALYLCASSRPSYNEQFFGPGTRLTVL.

The J gene is TRBJ1-3, the V gene TRBV4-3, with D possibly TRBD1 on 6 matching bases. This CDR3 is built from 18 residues. From germline, CDR1 is LGHNA and CDR2 YSLEER. V was shortened by 0 bases and J by 1 base, with 16 bases between the two germline ends. In DNA form, the CDR3 reads TGCGCCAGCAGCCAAGATCGGGGGGAGGGACATTCTGGAAACACCATATATTTT. Protein sequence: CASSQDRGEGHSGNTIYF.

This chain uses TRBV7-2 with TRBJ2-5, with a tentative D call TRBD2 (6 bases). Germline V gene data show CDR1 as SGHTA and CDR2 as FQGNSA. CDR3 length: 14 amino acids. Trimming took 4 bases from V and 2 from J, leaving 11 bases between them. For the CDR3, the DNA is TGTGCCAGCAGCTACAGAGCGGGTCAAGAGACCCAGTACTTC. It encodes CASSYRAGQETQYF.

The chain links TRBV4-3 to TRBJ2-3; 9 bases fit TRBD2. V was pared by 0 bases and J by 5 bases, with 6 bases of the junction left unmatched. CDR1 is LGHNA, CDR2 YSLEER, per germline. This CDR3 spans 16 amino acids. CDR3: CASSQEWLAGRDTQYF. The CDR3 bases are TGCGCCAGCAGCCAAGAATGGCTAGCGGGGCGAGATACGCAGTATTTT.

The V call is TRBV9, the J call TRBJ2-1; 7 bases are a match to TRBD2. Germline lookup yields CDR1 SGDLS and CDR2 YYNGEE. This CDR3 region has 14 residues. Trimming cost V 0 bases and J 6 bases; bases outside gene matches: 3. The CDR3 bases are TGTGCCAGCAGCGTAGTGGGGGGGTCCAATGAGCAGTTCTTC. Amino acids: CASSVVGGSNEQFF.